This T cell receptor (beta chain) emerged from a study of CD8 T cells in Susac syndrome. RNA, at about 0.45 to 1 ug, was reverse transcribed with random hexamers. The CDR3 of TCR beta was amplified by immunoSEQ multiplex PCR across 54 Vbeta and 13 Jbeta. Each CDR3 protein gets one entry after TCRdb re-called the immunoSEQ multiplex PCR reads with MiXCR. The sample lists approximately 230,000 distinct CDR3 sequences; 93% were seen once. This CDR3 comprises 14 residues. Germline V gene lookup returns CDR1 LNHNV and CDR2 YYDKDF (reference sequence). Trimming took 5 bases from V and 0 from J, leaving 10 bases between them. CD8+ and CD4+ T cells circulating in blood were sequenced for TCR beta. Through negative isolation, CD4+ and CD8+ T cells were obtained, while TEMRA cells were enriched using FACS.

The chain uses TRBV15 and TRBJ1-2, with D unclear. Sequencing was performed on CD4+ T cells from PBMCs. The TCR sequence derives from a human donor with multiple sclerosis. The CDR3 sequence: CATSPAGANYGYTF. The CDR3 DNA sequence: TGTGCCACCAGCCCCGCAGGAGCTAACTATGGCTACACCTTC.